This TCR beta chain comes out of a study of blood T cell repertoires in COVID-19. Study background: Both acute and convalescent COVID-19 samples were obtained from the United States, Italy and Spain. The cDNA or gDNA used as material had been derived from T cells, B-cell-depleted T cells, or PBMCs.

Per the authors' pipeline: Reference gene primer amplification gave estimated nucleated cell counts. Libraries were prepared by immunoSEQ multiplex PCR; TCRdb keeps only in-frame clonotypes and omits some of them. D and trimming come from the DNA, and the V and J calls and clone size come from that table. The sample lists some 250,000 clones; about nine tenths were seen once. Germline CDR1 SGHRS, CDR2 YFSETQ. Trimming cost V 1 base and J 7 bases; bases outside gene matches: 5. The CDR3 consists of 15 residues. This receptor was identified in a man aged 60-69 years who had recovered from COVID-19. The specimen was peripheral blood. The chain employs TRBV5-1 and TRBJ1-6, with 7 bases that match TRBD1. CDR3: CASSLRGQNNSPLHF. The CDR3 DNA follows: TGCGCCAGCAGCTTGAGGGGACAGAACAATTCACCCCTCCACTTT.